Each of the 16 T cell receptor beta chains below was sequenced from the same sample in a study of blood T cell repertoires in COVID-19 (dated by TCRdb to about 2020). The library was generated by the immunoSEQ multiplex PCR assay. TCRdb limited this immuneACCESS table to in-frame rearrangements with V and J called. A share of clones is missing; checked studies link under half to unresolved V genes, and the rest is unexplained. Counted in this sample were just under 350,000 clones; over 80% of them appeared once. About 6% of the sample is taken by the ten largest. Sequencing was performed on peripheral blood. Every receptor here comes from a woman aged 50 to 60 with COVID-19, enrolled during active disease.

The CDR3 bases are TGTGCCAGCAGCTTGGTAATGGGGCCAACTGAAGCTTTCTTT. Translating gives CASSLVMGPTEAFF. This chain uses TRBV5-4 with TRBJ1-1, with a weak D call TRBD1 (5 bases). The germline gives CDR1 SGHNT, CDR2 YYREEE (reference sequence). Trimming removed 0 bases from V and 5 bases from J, with 11 bases in between. This CDR3 is built from 14 residues.

The chain recombines TRBV6-5 with TRBJ1-1; possibly TRBD1 for D (5 bases). Germline V gives CDR1 MNHEY, CDR2 SVGAGI. Deletions cut 6 bases from V and 6 bases from J, with 17 bases between. This CDR3 comprises 14 residues. CDR3 bases: TGTGCCAGCAGACAGGACATCCGGAAGTCTGAAGCTTTCTTT. It yields the protein CASRQDIRKSEAFF.

The J gene is TRBJ2-7, the V gene TRBV11-3; possible D gene TRBD1, 6 bases. Per germline, CDR1 SGHNT and CDR2 YENEEA. This CDR3 contains 14 residues. Trimming took 5 bases from V and 3 from J, leaving 14 bases between them. CDR3 bases: TGTGCCAGCAGCCTACGGACGGGACACTACGAGCAGTACTTC. It codes for CASSLRTGHYEQYF. The whole variable domain, filled in from reference TRBV11-3 and TRBJ2-7, reads EAGVVQSPRYKIIEKKQPVAFWCNPISGHNTLYWYLQNLGQGPELLIRYENEEAVDDSQLPKDRFSAERLKGVDSTLKIQPAELGDSAVYLCASSLRTGHYEQYFGPGTRLTVT.

This clone was recorded once. The chain couples TRBV4-1 to TRBJ2-4, with 8 bases lining up with TRBD1. The CDR3 extends over 18 amino acids. The V gene's germline CDR1 is MGHRA and CDR2 YSYEKL. V was clipped by 7 bases and J by 5 bases; unmatched bases: 19. In DNA form, the CDR3 reads TGCGCCAGCAAGCCAAATTGGGGGCAGGGGGCGCGGGAAAACATTCAGTACTTC. Translated: CASKPNWGQGARENIQYF.

V is TRBV6-2 or TRBV6-3 and J is TRBJ1-1; D is unresolved. V was trimmed by 2 bases and J by 3 bases, leaving 16 bases between them. From germline, CDR1 is MNHEY and CDR2 SVGEGT. This CDR3 comprises 16 residues. The CDR3 loop is CASSYGRNSGDTEAFF. CDR3 nucleotides: TGTGCCAGCAGTTACGGCCGGAACAGCGGGGACACTGAAGCTTTCTTT.

With regard to this clone: Other DNA variants within this sample encode the same CDR3. The chain employs TRBV3-1 (or the pseudogene TRBV3-2) and TRBJ2-7, with 11 nucleotides matching TRBD2. J gave up 3 bases and V 2 bases, and 0 bases lay outside the gene matches. CDR3 length equals 14 residues. Germline loops: CDR1 LGHDT, CDR2 YNNKEL (reference sequence). CDR3 nucleotides: TGTGCCAGCAGCCAAACTAGCGGGAGCTACGAGCAGTACTTC. Protein: CASSQTSGSYEQYF.

This rearrangement joins TRBV9 to TRBJ2-1; TRBD1 aligns across 10 bases. CDR3 length: 15 amino acids. Germline V gene data show CDR1 as SGDLS and CDR2 as YYNGEE. With V trimmed by 4 bases and J by 4 bases, 5 bases remained unmatched. The CDR3 loop reads CASSPGTGVYNEQFF. The CDR3, as DNA: TGTGCCAGCAGCCCCGGGACAGGGGTGTACAATGAGCAGTTCTTC.

The chain recombines TRBV6-5 with TRBJ2-7; D is undetermined. In germline, CDR1 is MNHEY, CDR2 SVGAGI. The CDR3 length is 16 residues. Trimming stripped 0 bases from V and 6 bases from J, with 18 bases between. The CDR3 protein is CASSYSRVLFLGEQYF. CDR3 nucleotides: TGTGCCAGCAGTTACTCGAGAGTCCTATTTCTCGGCGAGCAGTACTTC.

V is TRBV21-1 and J is TRBJ2-3; TRBD2 was called by the table and not checked on the DNA. TRBV21-1 is a documented pseudogene. This CDR3 has 19 amino acids. CDR3 sequence reads: CASRRLAGRAHPSTDTQYF. In DNA form, the CDR3 reads TGTGCCAGCCGGAGGCTAGCCGGGCGTGCACACCCTAGCACAGATACGCAGTATTTT.

This rearrangement joins TRBV4-2 to TRBJ2-3; 11 nucleotides agree with TRBD2. Germline CDR1 and CDR2: LGHNA and YNFKEQ. The length of the CDR3 is 17 residues. V lost 5 bases and J lost 2; bases outside the gene matches: 9. CDR3 nucleotide sequence: TGTGCCAGCAGCTTGCTACTAGCGGGAGTGGACACAGATACGCAGTATTTT. It encodes CASSLLLAGVDTDTQYF.

CDR3 residues: CSASTGTSRETQYF. CDR3 sequence (DNA): TGCAGTGCTAGTACGGGGACTAGCAGAGAGACCCAGTACTTC. V gene TRBV20-1 combines with J gene TRBJ2-5; TRBD2 matches 9 bases. The trim removed 3 bases at V and 4 bases at J, leaving 6 bases unmatched. Germline V gene sequence: CDR1 DFQATT, CDR2 SNEGSKA (reference sequence). This CDR3 region has 14 residues.

The J gene is TRBJ1-2, the V gene TRBV7-9; 9 bases map to TRBD1. The CDR3 extends over 15 amino acids. V dropped 3 bases and J dropped 2; count of bases not matched to a gene: 4. CDR1 is SEHNR and CDR2 is FQNEAQ in the germline V gene (reference sequence). CDR3 region: CASSFPGQGNYGYTF. The CDR3 nucleotides are TGTGCCAGCAGCTTTCCCGGACAGGGGAACTATGGCTACACCTTC.

The chain is built from TRBV18 and TRBJ1-2, with 7 positions matching TRBD1. CDR1 KGHSH and CDR2 LQKENI come from the germline V gene. The length of the CDR3 is 16 residues. V lost 3 bases and J lost 4; bases outside the gene matches: 11. The CDR3 sequence: CASSPASGTELYGYTF. DNA of the CDR3: TGTGCCAGCTCACCGGCATCGGGGACAGAGCTCTATGGCTACACCTTC.

This chain links TRBV18 with TRBJ2-5; 7 bases are shared with TRBD2. Germline CDR1 and CDR2: KGHSH and LQKENI. The J segment lost 4 bases and the V segment lost 2 bases, leaving 7 bases of the junction unmatched. The CDR3 covers 15 residues. CDR3 protein: CASSPMSGTLETQYF. The CDR3 DNA follows: TGTGCCAGCTCACCAATGAGCGGGACCTTAGAGACCCAGTACTTC.

This chain links TRBV6-5 with TRBJ2-5, with D possibly TRBD1 on 6 matching bases. Trimming left V 5 bases short and J 2 bases short, with 12 bases between. Germline CDR1 reads MNHEY; CDR2 reads SVGAGI. The CDR3 is 14 amino acids. The chain's CDR3 is CASSRDTAQETQYF. In nucleotides, the CDR3 is TGTGCCAGCAGTCGGGACACGGCACAAGAGACCCAGTACTTC.

CDR3 DNA: TGTGCCAGCCGCGCCAACAGGGAGGGGGATACGCAGTATTTT. Protein product: CASRANREGDTQYF. V is TRBV3-1 (or the pseudogene TRBV3-2) and J is TRBJ2-3; a weak D match, TRBD2 (7 bases). The germline V and J ends were trimmed by 8 bases and 6 bases, with 18 bases remaining between them. This CDR3 comprises 14 residues. Germline CDR1 LGHDT, CDR2 YNNKEL (reference sequence).